This T cell receptor beta chain appears in the sequencing data of a study of graft-versus-host responses after intestinal transplantation. V dropped 6 bases and J dropped 7; count of bases not matched to a gene: 16. The CDR3 runs 16 residues. From germline, CDR1 is MNHEY and CDR2 SMNVEV (reference sequence). Clones were read by immunoSEQ multiplex PCR, and TCRdb kept only the in-frame ones, dropping some. The sample consists of about 120,000 clones, 85% to 95% of them appearing once. Remarks on this clone: Its specificity is not known.

The chain uses TRBV27 and TRBJ2-7, with 9 nucleotides matching TRBD2. The receptor was isolated from a human donor who received an intestinal transplant. This specimen was unstimulated CD4+ T cells sorted from spleen or lymph node cells, taken before intestinal transplant. CDR3 sequence reads: CASRWGGKREAGEQYF. The DNA for the CDR3 is TGTGCCAGCAGGTGGGGAGGTAAGCGGGAGGCCGGAGAGCAGTACTTC.